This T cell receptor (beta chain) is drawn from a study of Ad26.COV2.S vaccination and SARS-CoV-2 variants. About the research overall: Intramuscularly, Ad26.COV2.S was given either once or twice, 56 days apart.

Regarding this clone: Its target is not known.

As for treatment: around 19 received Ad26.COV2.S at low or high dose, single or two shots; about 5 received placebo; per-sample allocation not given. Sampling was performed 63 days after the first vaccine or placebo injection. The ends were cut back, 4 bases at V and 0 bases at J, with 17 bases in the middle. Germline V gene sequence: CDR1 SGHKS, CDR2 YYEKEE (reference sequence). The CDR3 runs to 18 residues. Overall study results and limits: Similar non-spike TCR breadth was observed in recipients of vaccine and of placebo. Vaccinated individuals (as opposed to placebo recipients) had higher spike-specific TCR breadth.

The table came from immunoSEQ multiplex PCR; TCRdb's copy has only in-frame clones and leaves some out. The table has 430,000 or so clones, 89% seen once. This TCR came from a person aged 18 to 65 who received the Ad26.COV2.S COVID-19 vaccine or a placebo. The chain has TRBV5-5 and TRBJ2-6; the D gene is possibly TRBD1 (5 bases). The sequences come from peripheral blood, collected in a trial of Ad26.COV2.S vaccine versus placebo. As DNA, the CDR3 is TGTGCCAGCAGCCAATCACTGACAGACCACTCTGGGGCCAACGTCCTGACTTTC. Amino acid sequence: CASSQSLTDHSGANVLTF.